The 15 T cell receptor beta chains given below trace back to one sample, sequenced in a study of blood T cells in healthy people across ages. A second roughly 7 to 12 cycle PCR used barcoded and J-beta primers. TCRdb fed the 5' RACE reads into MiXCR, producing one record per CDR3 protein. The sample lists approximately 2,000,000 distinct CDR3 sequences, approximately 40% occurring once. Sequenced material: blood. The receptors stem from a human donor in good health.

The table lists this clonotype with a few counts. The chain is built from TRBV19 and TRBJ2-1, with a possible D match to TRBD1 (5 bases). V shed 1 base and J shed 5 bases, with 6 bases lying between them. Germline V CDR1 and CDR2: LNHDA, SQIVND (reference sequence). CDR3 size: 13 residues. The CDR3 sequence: CASSIGRDNEQFF. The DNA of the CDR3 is TGTGCCAGTAGTATAGGCAGGGACAATGAGCAGTTCTTC.

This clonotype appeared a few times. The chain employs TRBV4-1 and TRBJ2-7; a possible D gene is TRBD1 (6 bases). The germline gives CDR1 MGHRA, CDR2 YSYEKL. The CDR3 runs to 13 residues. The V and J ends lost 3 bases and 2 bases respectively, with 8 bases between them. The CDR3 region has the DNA TGCGCCAGCAGCCAGAGGGACACCTACGAGCAGTACTTC. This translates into CASSQRDTYEQYF.

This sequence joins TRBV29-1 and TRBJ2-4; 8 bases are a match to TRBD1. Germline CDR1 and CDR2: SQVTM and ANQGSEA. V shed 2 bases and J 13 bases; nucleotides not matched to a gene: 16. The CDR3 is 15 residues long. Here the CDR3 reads CSVEQGALVGSEQYF. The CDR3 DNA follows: TGCAGCGTTGAACAGGGGGCATTGGTTGGTAGTGAGCAGTACTTC.

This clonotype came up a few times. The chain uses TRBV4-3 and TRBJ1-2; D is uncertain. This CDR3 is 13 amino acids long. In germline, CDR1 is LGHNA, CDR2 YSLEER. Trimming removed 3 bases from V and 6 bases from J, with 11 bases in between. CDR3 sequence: CASSHGRADGYTF. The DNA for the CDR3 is TGCGCCAGCAGCCACGGAAGGGCAGATGGCTACACCTTC.

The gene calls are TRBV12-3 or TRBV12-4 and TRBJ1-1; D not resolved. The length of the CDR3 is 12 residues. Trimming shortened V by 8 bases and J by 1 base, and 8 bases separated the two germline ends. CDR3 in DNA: TGTGCCAGCCATCCATGGAACACTGAAGCTTTCTTT. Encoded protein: CASHPWNTEAFF.

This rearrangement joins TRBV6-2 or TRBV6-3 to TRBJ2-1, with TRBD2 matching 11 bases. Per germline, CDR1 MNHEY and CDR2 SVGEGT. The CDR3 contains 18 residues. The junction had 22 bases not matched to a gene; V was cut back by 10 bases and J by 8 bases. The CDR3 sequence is CATRGSGGATFRVDEQFF. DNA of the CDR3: TGTGCCACCAGAGGTAGCGGGGGGGCCACTTTCCGGGTCGATGAGCAGTTCTTC.

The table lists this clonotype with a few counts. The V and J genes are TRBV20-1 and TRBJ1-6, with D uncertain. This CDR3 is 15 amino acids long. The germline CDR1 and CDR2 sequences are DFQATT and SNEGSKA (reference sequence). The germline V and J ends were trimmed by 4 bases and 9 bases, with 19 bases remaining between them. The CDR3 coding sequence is TGCAGTGCTATCAATCGGGAGACACGCACTTCACCCCTCCACTTT. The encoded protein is CSAINRETRTSPLHF.

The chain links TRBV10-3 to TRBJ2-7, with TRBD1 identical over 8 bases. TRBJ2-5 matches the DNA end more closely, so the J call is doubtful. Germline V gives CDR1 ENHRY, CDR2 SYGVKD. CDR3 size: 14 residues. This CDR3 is CVTQGAGRVETQYF. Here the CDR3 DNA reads TGTGTCACCCAGGGGGCGGGGCGGGTGGAGACCCAGTACTTC.

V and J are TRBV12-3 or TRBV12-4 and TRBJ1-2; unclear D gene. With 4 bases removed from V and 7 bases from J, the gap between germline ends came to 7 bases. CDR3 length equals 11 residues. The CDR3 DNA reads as TGTGCCAGCAGTTCCACAGTTGGCTACACCTTC. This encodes CASSSTVGYTF.

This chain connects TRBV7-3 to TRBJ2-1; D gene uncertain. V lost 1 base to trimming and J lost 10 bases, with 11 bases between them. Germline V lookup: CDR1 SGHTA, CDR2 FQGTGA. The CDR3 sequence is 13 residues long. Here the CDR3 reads CASSLNLDLEQFF. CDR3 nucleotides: TGTGCCAGCAGCTTAAATCTGGATCTCGAGCAGTTCTTC.

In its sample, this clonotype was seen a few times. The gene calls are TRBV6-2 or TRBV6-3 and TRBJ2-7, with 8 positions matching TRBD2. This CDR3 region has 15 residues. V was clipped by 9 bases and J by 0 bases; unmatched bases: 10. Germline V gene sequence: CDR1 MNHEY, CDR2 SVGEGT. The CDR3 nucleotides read TGTGCCAGAACACCGGGGGGGGACAACTCCTACGAGCAGTACTTC. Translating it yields CARTPGGDNSYEQYF.

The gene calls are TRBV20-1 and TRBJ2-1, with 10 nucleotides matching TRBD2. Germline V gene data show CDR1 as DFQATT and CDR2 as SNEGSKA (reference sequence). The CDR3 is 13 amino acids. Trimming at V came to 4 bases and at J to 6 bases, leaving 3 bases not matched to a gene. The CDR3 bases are TGCAGTGCTACAGCTAGCGGGAGCAATGAGCAGTTCTTC. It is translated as CSATASGSNEQFF.

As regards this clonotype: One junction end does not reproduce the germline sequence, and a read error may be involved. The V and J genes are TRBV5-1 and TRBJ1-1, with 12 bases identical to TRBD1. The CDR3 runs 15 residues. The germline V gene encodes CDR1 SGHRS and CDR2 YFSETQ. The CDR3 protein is CACSWGQGALTEAFF. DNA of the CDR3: TGCGCCTGCAGCTGGGGACAGGGGGCTCTGACTGAAGCTTTCTTT. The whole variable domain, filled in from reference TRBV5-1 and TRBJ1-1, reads KAGVTQTPRYLIKTRGQQVTLSCSPISGHRSVSWYQQTPGQGLQFLFEYFSETQRNKGNFPGRFSGRQFSNSRSEMNVSTLELGDSALYLCACSWGQGALTEAFFGQGTRLTVV.

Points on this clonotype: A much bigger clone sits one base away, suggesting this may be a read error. The CDR3 DNA reads as TGCAGCGTTGGGCGCGGGGGCGCGGGTAACTATGGCTACACCTTC. As protein: CSVGRGGAGNYGYTF. The V call is TRBV29-1, the J call TRBJ1-2; D might be TRBD1 (6 bases). V lost 4 bases, J lost 1 base, and 16 bases lay in between. This CDR3 region has 15 residues. The germline gives CDR1 SQVTM, CDR2 ANQGSEA.

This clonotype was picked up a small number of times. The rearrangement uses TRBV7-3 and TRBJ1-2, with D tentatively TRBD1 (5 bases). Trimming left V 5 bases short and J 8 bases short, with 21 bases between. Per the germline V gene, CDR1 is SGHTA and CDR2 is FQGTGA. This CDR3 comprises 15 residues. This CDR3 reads CASSGLQARGRGYTF. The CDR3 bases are TGTGCCAGCAGCGGCCTTCAGGCTAGGGGTCGGGGCTACACCTTC.